The 21 T cell receptor beta chains below all came from one sample that was sequenced in a study of CD8 T cells in Susac syndrome. Reverse transcription of about 0.5 to 1 ug RNA used random hexamers. Each CDR3 protein gets one entry after TCRdb re-called the immunoSEQ multiplex PCR reads with MiXCR. Here the sample spans approximately 180,000 distinct CDR3 sequences, 90% to 95% being singletons. The sequencing input was CD4+ T cells from PBMCs. All receptors derive from a human donor with Susac syndrome.

The chain couples TRBV2 to TRBJ2-6; the D gene is possibly TRBD2 (6 bases). The V and J ends lost 4 bases and 2 bases respectively, with 15 bases between them. The CDR3 spans 17 residues. Germline assignment: CDR1 SNHLY and CDR2 FYNNEI. CDR3 sequence (DNA): TGTGCCAGCAGTGCTTCCGGGAGCAGCACTGGGGCCAACGTCCTGACTTTC. It codes for CASSASGSSTGANVLTF.

This clonotype was counted once. This sequence joins TRBV30 and TRBJ1-4; 9 bases line up with TRBD1. The CDR3 extends over 12 amino acids. Germline lookup yields CDR1 GTSNPN and CDR2 SVGIG (reference sequence). The V and J ends lost 4 bases and 10 bases, in that order; junction bases with no gene match: 4. The CDR3 DNA sequence: TGTGCCTGGAAACAGGGGGCTGCAAAACTGTTTTTT. As protein: CAWKQGAAKLFF. Looking up the rest from reference TRBV30 and TRBJ1-4 gives the full variable domain: SQTIHQWPATLVQPVGSPLSLECTVEGTSNPNLYWYRQAAGRGLQLLFYSVGIGQISSEVPQNLSASRPQDRQFILSSKKLLLSDSGFYLCAWKQGAAKLFFGSGTQLSVL.

DNA for the CDR3: TGTGCCTGGAGTCGGGACAACTCCTACGAGCAGTACTTC. This encodes CAWSRDNSYEQYF. The gene calls are TRBV30 and TRBJ2-7; tentative D call: TRBD1 (6 bases). Trimming took off 2 bases at V and 0 bases at J, with 8 bases between the two ends. CDR3 length equals 13 residues. Germline-derived CDR1 and CDR2 are GTSNPN and SVGIG (reference sequence).

The rearrangement links TRBV7-2 to TRBJ2-7, with 11 bases aligning to TRBD2. This CDR3 has 16 residues. Germline V gene data show CDR1 as SGHTA and CDR2 as FQGNSA. Germline trimming cut 3 bases from V and 7 bases from J; bases unmatched to any gene: 11. The CDR3 region has the DNA TGTGCCAGCAGCTTGGGTAGCGGGGGGGGCTTTAGGGAGCAGTACTTC. It yields the protein CASSLGSGGGFREQYF. Combining the CDR3 with reference TRBV7-2 and TRBJ2-7 gives the whole variable domain GAGVSQSPSNKVTEKGKDVELRCDPISGHTALYWYRQSLGQGLEFLIYFQGNSAPDKSGLPSDRFSAERTGGSVSTLTIQRTQQEDSAVYLCASSLGSGGGFREQYFGPGTRLTVT.

The V gene is TRBV28, the J gene TRBJ2-2, with TRBD1 identical over 8 bases. This CDR3 has 15 residues. CDR1 MDHEN and CDR2 SYDVKM come from the germline V gene. V trimming: 6 bases; J trimming: 7 bases; junction bases outside the gene matches: 10. CDR3 nucleotide sequence: TGTGCCAGCAGCCGCCGCCAGGGGGCTTTCGGGGAGCTGTTTTTT. Translation: CASSRRQGAFGELFF.

This clonotype was counted a single time. The genes are TRBV12-3 or TRBV12-4 and TRBJ2-1; TRBD2 matches 7 bases. Losses at the gene ends were 2 bases for V and 0 bases for J; bases not matched to a gene: 7. The CDR3 has 17 amino acids. The CDR3 loop is CASSLHSGASSYNEQFF. CDR3 coding DNA: TGTGCCAGCAGTTTACACAGCGGGGCGAGCTCCTACAATGAGCAGTTCTTC.

The chain carries TRBV2 and TRBJ2-1; TRBD1 is a possible D gene (6 bases). Trimming stripped 6 bases from V and 8 bases from J, with 20 bases between. CDR1 SNHLY and CDR2 FYNNEI come from the germline V gene. The CDR3 consists of 15 residues. The CDR3 sequence: CASSLDSALVDEQFF. The CDR3 bases are TGTGCCAGCAGCCTGGACAGCGCCCTTGTCGATGAGCAGTTCTTC.

J is TRBJ2-1 and V is TRBV7-8, with D possibly called TRBD1 or TRBD2 (5 bases each). This CDR3 has 16 residues. V was cut by 0 bases and J by 8 bases, with 17 bases left in between. CDR1 SGHVS and CDR2 FQNEAQ come from the germline V gene. In nucleotides, the CDR3 is TGTGCCAGCAGCTTAGCCCCCATCCGGGACCCGCATGAGCAGTTCTTC. This translates into CASSLAPIRDPHEQFF.

The chain is built from TRBV30 and TRBJ2-1, with 9 bases lining up with TRBD2. V lost 0 bases and J lost 11; bases outside the gene matches: 23. The CDR3 consists of 19 residues. The V gene's germline CDR1 is GTSNPN and CDR2 SVGIG (reference sequence). CDR3 sequence: CAWSVFSGSPDLYDGKQFF. Written as DNA, the CDR3 is TGTGCCTGGAGTGTATTTAGCGGGAGTCCGGACCTCTACGATGGGAAGCAGTTCTTC.

The chain couples TRBV19 to TRBJ2-7; 8 bases line up with TRBD1. Trimming cost V 3 bases and J 1 base; bases outside gene matches: 2. The CDR3 runs to 14 residues. The germline V gene has CDR1 LNHDA and CDR2 SQIVND (reference sequence). CDR3: CASSMTGESYEQYF. CDR3 nucleotides: TGTGCCAGTAGTATGACAGGGGAATCCTACGAGCAGTACTTC.

Here the CDR3 reads CASIDTGGRTSSYEQYF. CDR3 nucleotide sequence: TGTGCCAGCATAGATACTGGCGGGAGGACGAGCTCCTACGAGCAGTACTTC. The chain uses TRBV6-1 and TRBJ2-7, with 8 nucleotides matching TRBD2. From germline, CDR1 is MNHNS and CDR2 SASEGT. This CDR3 comprises 17 residues. The V and J ends lost 7 bases and 0 bases, in that order; junction bases with no gene match: 14.

This chain links TRBV11-2 with TRBJ2-7, with no clear D. The length of the CDR3 is 13 residues. V shed 1 base and J shed 5 bases, with 9 bases lying between them. Germline-derived CDR1 and CDR2 are SGHAT and FQNNGV. As DNA, the CDR3 is TGTGCCAGCAGCTTAGGGTTGGTGAACGAGCAGTACTTC. It yields the protein CASSLGLVNEQYF. Variable domain in full (rest from reference TRBV11-2 and TRBJ2-7): EAGVAQSPRYKIIEKRQSVAFWCNPISGHATLYWYQQILGQGPKLLIQFQNNGVVDDSQLPKDRFSAERLKGVDSTLKIQPAKLEDSAVYLCASSLGLVNEQYFGPGTRLTVT.

The V gene is TRBV14, the J gene TRBJ2-7; D may be TRBD1 (5 bases). The CDR3 totals 17 residues. Per the germline V gene, CDR1 is SGHDN and CDR2 is FVKESK. V dropped 2 bases and J dropped 0 bases, with 17 bases sitting between them. CDR3 bases: TGTGCCAGCAGCCAAAACGAAGGCCAAGACAGCTCCTACGAGCAGTACTTC. Its translation is CASSQNEGQDSSYEQYF. Full variable domain (remainder filled in from reference TRBV14 and TRBJ2-7): EAGVTQFPSHSVIEKGQTVTLRCDPISGHDNLYWYRRVMGKEIKFLLHFVKESKQDESGMPNNRFLAERTGGTYSTLKVQPAELEDSGVYFCASSQNEGQDSSYEQYFGPGTRLTVT.

This chain connects TRBV28 to TRBJ2-1; 11 nucleotides agree with TRBD2. J was trimmed by 5 bases and V by 5 bases; bases with no gene match: 8. The CDR3 has 16 amino acids. CDR1 and CDR2 (germline): MDHEN, SYDVKM. The CDR3 nucleotides read TGTGCCAGCAGTGGACGACTAGCGGGGACCGACAATGAGCAGTTCTTC. This encodes CASSGRLAGTDNEQFF.

The chain carries TRBV30 and TRBJ2-1; TRBD2 matches at 11 bases. The germline CDR1 and CDR2 sequences are GTSNPN and SVGIG (reference sequence). V shed 2 bases, J shed 15 bases, and the junction held 15 bases outside the gene matches. The CDR3 is made up of 15 amino acids. The CDR3 region has the DNA TGTGCCTGGAGTCCCCGACTAGCGGGACCTCAGGAGAGGTTCTTC. It is translated as CAWSPRLAGPQERFF. Full variable domain (remainder filled in from reference TRBV30 and TRBJ2-1): SQTIHQWPATLVQPVGSPLSLECTVEGTSNPNLYWYRQAAGRGLQLLFYSVGIGQISSEVPQNLSASRPQDRQFILSSKKLLLSDSGFYLCAWSPRLAGPQERFFGPGTRLTVL.

The V and J genes are TRBV29-1 and TRBJ2-1; TRBD1 matches 10 bases. Germline CDR1 reads SQVTM; CDR2 reads ANQGSEA. The CDR3 has 16 residues. V lost 6 bases, J lost 3 bases, and 11 bases stayed unmatched. CDR3 loop: CSVQGADRGDYNEQFF. CDR3 in DNA: TGCAGCGTCCAAGGGGCGGACAGGGGGGACTACAATGAGCAGTTCTTC.

The chain has TRBV10-3 and TRBJ1-4, with 11 bases matching TRBD1. CDR1 ENHRY and CDR2 SYGVKD come from the germline V gene. The trim removed 3 bases at V and 7 bases at J, leaving 4 bases unmatched. This CDR3 is built from 15 residues. CDR3 nucleotides: TGTGCCATCAGTGAAACCGGGACAGGGGGTGAAAAACTGTTTTTT. Its protein is CAISETGTGGEKLFF.

The rearrangement uses TRBV5-1 and TRBJ2-7; 7 bases align to TRBD1. The CDR3 sequence is 17 residues long. CDR1 and CDR2 from the germline V gene are SGHRS and YFSETQ. V lost 4 bases, J lost 3 bases, and 16 bases stayed unmatched. In nucleotides, the CDR3 is TGCGCCAGCAGCCCGATTCCTACAGGGGCTCAAGTCTACGAGCAGTACTTC. This encodes CASSPIPTGAQVYEQYF.

The rearrangement uses TRBV6-2 or TRBV6-3 and TRBJ1-2; D gene uncertain. CDR1 MNHEY and CDR2 SVGEGT come from the germline V gene. V shed 7 bases and J shed 5 bases, with 17 bases lying between them. The CDR3 contains 14 residues. The CDR3 DNA reads as TGTGCCAGCATCCGGGCTGGCATTGATTATGGCTACACCTTC. It is translated as CASIRAGIDYGYTF.

This chain links TRBV4-1 with TRBJ2-7; 10 nucleotides line up with TRBD1. V lost 4 bases, J lost 5 bases, and 14 bases stayed unmatched. CDR3 size: 17 residues. Germline-derived CDR1 and CDR2 are MGHRA and YSYEKL. The CDR3 coding sequence is TGCGCCAGCAGCCTCCGGACAGGGGGAATCGTTATCGACGAGCAGTACTTC. It yields the protein CASSLRTGGIVIDEQYF.

V usage is TRBV5-4 and J usage is TRBJ1-1, with D hard to call. Germline loops: CDR1 SGHNT, CDR2 YYREEE (reference sequence). The ends were cut back, 1 base at V and 8 bases at J, with 9 bases in the middle. This CDR3 is 12 amino acids long. The CDR3 spells CASSLFGEEAFF. CDR3 coding DNA: TGTGCCAGCAGCTTGTTCGGGGAGGAAGCTTTCTTT.